This T cell receptor (beta chain) was sequenced in a study of blood T cell repertoires in COVID-19. Study-level information: PBMCs, B-cell-depleted T cells, or T cells provided the cDNA or gDNA that made up the material.

From germline, CDR1 is SGHRS and CDR2 YFSETQ. The CDR3 has 13 amino acids. Trimming pared 0 bases from V and 6 bases from J, leaving 7 bases between. Profiling relied on immunoSEQ multiplex PCR, and the TCRdb table lists in-frame clones only, not all of them. Among about 200,000 clones listed, about nine tenths were seen once. Which cohort a participant joined came from the clinical history participants gave. Source material: PBMCs or T cells enriched from blood (not recorded which). The J gene is TRBJ2-1, the V gene TRBV5-1; a possible D gene is TRBD2 (5 bases). The receptor comes from a young woman with acute COVID-19. The CDR3 coding sequence is TGCGCCAGCAGCTTGGCGGGAACCAATGAGCAGTTCTTC. It specifies CASSLAGTNEQFF.